The rows below give T cell receptor beta chains drawn from one sample of a study of blood T cell repertoires in COVID-19. Assay: immunoSEQ multiplex PCR; the TCRdb copy retains only in-frame clones and omits some. The data contain a few hundred thousand clones, about 91% of them singletons. Sequencing was performed on PBMCs or T cells enriched from blood (not recorded which). The receptors originated from a woman aged 40 to 49 with acute COVID-19. Both conserved end residues are part of each CDR3. D genes are given only for firm matches. Part of the rows lack a size; the others show once, few, many or a class for expanded clones.

CDR3 DNA,CDR3 protein,J gene,clone size,D gene,V gene
TGTGCCAGCAGCCAACGAACAGGGGGGCGCGGAACTAATGAAAAACTGTTTTTT,CASSQRTGGRGTNEKLFF,TRBJ1-4,.,TRBD1,TRBV3-1/TRBV3-2
TGTGCCAGCAGTTTCAGGGGCTACACCTTC,CASSFRGYTF,TRBJ1-2,.,.,TRBV12-3/TRBV12-4
TGTGCTAGTGGGGGCCTAGCGGAGGGCGGGATTCAGTACTTC,CASGGLAEGGIQYF,TRBJ2-4,.,TRBD2,TRBV12-5
TGTGCCAGCAGCCAAGAACTCCCCGGGAGGGGTGGGCAGTTCTTC,CASSQELPGRGGQFF,TRBJ2-1,.,TRBD2,TRBV3-1/TRBV3-2
TGTGCCAGCAGCGAGGGCAGGACTAACTATGGCTACACCTTC,CASSEGRTNYGYTF,TRBJ1-2,few,.,TRBV4-2
TGTGCCATCAGAGGAGGCACTAGCGGGGGGGCGGCAGATACGCAGTATTTT,CAIRGGTSGGAADTQYF,TRBJ2-3,.,TRBD2,TRBV10-3
TGTGCCAGCAGTGAAACGGGACAGGTTCCCGATACGCAGTATTTT,CASSETGQVPDTQYF,TRBJ2-3,.,TRBD1,TRBV2
TGTGCCAGCAGCTTGTTAGGGCGGGGGGGTCCCTACGAGCAGTACTTC,CASSLLGRGGPYEQYF,TRBJ2-7,.,TRBD2,TRBV5-4
TGTGCCAGCAGCGTAGGTCCTCCCAATGAGCAGTTCTTC,CASSVGPPNEQFF,TRBJ2-1,.,.,TRBV9
TGTGCCAGCAGCTTGTATCACAGGGTAACTGAAGCTTTCTTT,CASSLYHRVTEAFF,TRBJ1-1,.,.,TRBV5-4
TGCGCCAGCAGCGACATCCGCTCTGGAAACACCATATATTTT,CASSDIRSGNTIYF,TRBJ1-3,.,.,TRBV5-1
TGTGCCAGCAGCGATACAGAAATGCGGGTGCGGGGCACCGGGGAGCTGTTTTTT,CASSDTEMRVRGTGELFF,TRBJ2-2,few,.,TRBV7-9
TGTGCCACCAGTGACCCCGGCGGGAGCAATCAGCCCCAGCATTTT,CATSDPGGSNQPQHF,TRBJ1-5,.,.,TRBV24-1
TGTGCCAGCAGCTTAATTTTTCGCCCTCCTAGCACTCGCAACTATGGCTACACCTTC,CASSLIFRPPSTRNYGYTF,TRBJ1-2,once,.,TRBV7-9
TGTGCCAGCAGTGGGGGCGCGGGTCAGCCCCAGCATTTT,CASSGGAGQPQHF,TRBJ1-5,.,.,TRBV27
TGCGCCAGCAGTGAGTCGGGCCGGTGGGGCTACACCTTC,CASSESGRWGYTF,TRBJ1-2,.,.,TRBV10-1
TGTGCCAGCAAGAGACTGGATAATTCACCCCTCCACTTT,CASKRLDNSPLHF,TRBJ1-6,once,.,TRBV25-1
TGTGCCAGCAGTTTGGGACTAGCGGGGGTGTACAATGAGCAGTTCTTC,CASSLGLAGVYNEQFF,TRBJ2-1,.,TRBD2,TRBV5-5
TGTGCCAGCAGCTCCCCGACAGGGGTAACCGGGGAGCTGTTTTTT,CASSSPTGVTGELFF,TRBJ2-2,.,TRBD1,TRBV6-2/TRBV6-3
TGTGCCAGCAACCTCGTCTACGGCAATGAGCAGTTCTTC,CASNLVYGNEQFF,TRBJ2-1,.,.,TRBV14
TGTGCCAGCAGTCCCGCTCGTCAGGTGATGGAGACCCAGTACTTC,CASSPARQVMETQYF,TRBJ2-5,.,.,TRBV27
TGCGCCAGCAGCCAAGCTAGCGGTCCTGGCACAGATACGCAGTATTTT,CASSQASGPGTDTQYF,TRBJ2-3,.,TRBD2,TRBV4-3
TGTGCCAGCAGCTCCACAGGGGGCCCAAATCAGCCCCAGCATTTT,CASSSTGGPNQPQHF,TRBJ1-5,few,TRBD1,TRBV7-2
TGTGCCAGCAGTGAATTGGGACAGGGGGTCGGGGAGCTGTTTTTT,CASSELGQGVGELFF,TRBJ2-2,.,TRBD1,TRBV2
TGTGCCAGCAGTCCAGGCGGACTAGCGGGACCAACCGGGGAGCTGTTTTTT,CASSPGGLAGPTGELFF,TRBJ2-2,.,TRBD2,TRBV6-6
TGTGCCAGTAGTATGGGGACAGGGACTAACTATGGCTACACCTTC,CASSMGTGTNYGYTF,TRBJ1-2,.,TRBD1,TRBV19
TGTGCCAGCAGCTTGGACAAGAATCAGCCCCAGCATTTT,CASSLDKNQPQHF,TRBJ1-5,.,.,TRBV5-8
TGTGCCAGCAGCTTAGGACTAGCGGGGGGATTTACCTACAATGAGCAGTTCTTC,CASSLGLAGGFTYNEQFF,TRBJ2-1,.,TRBD2,TRBV3-1/TRBV3-2
TGTGCCAGCAGACCGCTCATGGCGGGTGGCTACACCTTC,CASRPLMAGGYTF,TRBJ1-2,.,.,TRBV6-5
TGTGCCAGCAGCTACGGGGGGCAGCCCCAGCATTTT,CASSYGGQPQHF,TRBJ1-5,.,.,TRBV28
TGTGCCAGCACCCAGCGGGGCAACACAGATACGCAGTATTTT,CASTQRGNTDTQYF,TRBJ2-3,.,TRBD2,TRBV5-4
TGTGCCAGCAGCAGGACAGGGGACGGAAACACCATATATTTT,CASSRTGDGNTIYF,TRBJ1-3,.,TRBD1,TRBV7-9
TGTGCCTCCTCAAACGGGGTTGAAGCTTTCTTT,CASSNGVEAFF,TRBJ1-1,.,.,TRBV6-5
TGTGCCAGCAGCTTAGTGGCGGGAGTAGGGGAGACCCAGTACTTC,CASSLVAGVGETQYF,TRBJ2-5,once,TRBD2,TRBV7-2
TGTGCCAGTAAGGTCGGGGGGCACACAGATACGCAGTATTTT,CASKVGGHTDTQYF,TRBJ2-3,.,.,TRBV19
TGTGCCAGCAGCCAACAGCTTGCAAATGAAAAACTGTTTTTT,CASSQQLANEKLFF,TRBJ1-4,.,.,TRBV2
TGCGCCAGCAGCTTGAAACAGGCAGGCACTGAAGCTTTCTTT,CASSLKQAGTEAFF,TRBJ1-1,few,.,TRBV5-1
TGTGCCAGCAGCTCCCATGCGGGGGGCAAGGGGCAGCCCCAGCATTTT,CASSSHAGGKGQPQHF,TRBJ1-5,.,.,TRBV11-3
TGCGCCAGCAGTGAGTCGACTCTGGGAAAACTGTTTTTT,CASSESTLGKLFF,TRBJ1-4,.,.,TRBV10-2
TGTGCCTGGAGTACGAGGGAGAGCTCCTATAATTCACCCCTCCACTTT,CAWSTRESSYNSPLHF,TRBJ1-6,.,.,TRBV30
TGTGCCAGCAGTGAGTCCTCAGGTTTAGTAGCTTTCTTT,CASSESSGLVAFF,TRBJ1-1,.,.,TRBV6-1
TGTGCTAGCAGCTTAGGGACAGGGGGCTCCGGGGAGCTGTTTTTT,CASSLGTGGSGELFF,TRBJ2-2,.,TRBD1,TRBV7-7
TGTGCCAGCAGCTTAGGCGGGCTCCCGGTAGAGTTCTTC,CASSLGGLPVEFF,TRBJ2-1,.,.,TRBV7-2
TGTGCCAGCAGCTTAGCTTTAGCGGGACCTAGCAATGAGCAGTTCTTC,CASSLALAGPSNEQFF,TRBJ2-1,.,TRBD2,TRBV7-8
TGTGCCAGCAGCTTAGCAGGGATTAATTCACCCCTCCACTTT,CASSLAGINSPLHF,TRBJ1-6,.,.,TRBV13
TGTGCCAGCAGCTTACAGGGTTGGGAGCTGTTTTTT,CASSLQGWELFF,TRBJ2-2,.,.,TRBV7-2
TGTGCCACCAGTGATTTTTGGGCTAGCGGAAGCACAGATACGCAGTATTTT,CATSDFWASGSTDTQYF,TRBJ2-3,.,TRBD2,TRBV24-1
TGTGCCAGCAGCAGACGGACAGGCCCAGATACGCAGTATTTT,CASSRRTGPDTQYF,TRBJ2-3,.,TRBD1,TRBV2
TGCGCCAGCAGCCAAGATGCGGGGGGTGGTGAAAAACTGTTTTTT,CASSQDAGGGEKLFF,TRBJ1-4,.,.,TRBV4-3
TGTGCCAGCAGCGAGGGACAGCGACCCCAAGAGACCCAGTACTTC,CASSEGQRPQETQYF,TRBJ2-5,.,TRBD1,TRBV5-4
TGTGCCAGCTCCGGGGTCGGGAGTTTAAATCAGCCCCAGCATTTT,CASSGVGSLNQPQHF,TRBJ1-5,.,.,TRBV18